This TCR beta chain came from a study of T-cell reconstitution after alpha-beta-depleted transplantation in children. CDR1 is DFQATT, CDR2 SNEGSKA, per germline (reference sequence). CDR3 length: 18 residues. V lost 1 base and J lost 4, with 24 bases in between. It was with unique molecular identifiers that the TCRbeta library was prepared. TCRdb used MiXCR to reprocess the PCR reads, holding one entry per CDR3 protein. Of 600,000 to 700,000 distinct CDR3 sequences listed, approximately 14% were seen once; the top ten hold approximately 0.8%. This clonotype showed up just a few times. The antigen remains unidentified. Study outcomes and limitations: At the one-year point after transplant, T-cell counts and TCRbeta diversity were found to come mostly from T cells that had been newly produced. Several hundred graft clones that had expanded were reportedly the source of alpha-beta T cells about two months after transplant.

This clonotype was sampled from a girl aged 2 to 9 with congenital amegakaryocytic thrombocytopenia, due to receive a stem cell transplant. The rearrangement joins TRBV20-1 to TRBJ2-3; D perhaps matches TRBD1 (6 bases). The sequences come from PBMCs, collected before TCRalphabeta/CD19-depleted stem cell transplant. Written as DNA, the CDR3 is TGCAGTGCTAGAGGCCTTGCTCCCCTACAGGGAGAGCCAGATACGCAGTATTTT. This codes for CSARGLAPLQGEPDTQYF.